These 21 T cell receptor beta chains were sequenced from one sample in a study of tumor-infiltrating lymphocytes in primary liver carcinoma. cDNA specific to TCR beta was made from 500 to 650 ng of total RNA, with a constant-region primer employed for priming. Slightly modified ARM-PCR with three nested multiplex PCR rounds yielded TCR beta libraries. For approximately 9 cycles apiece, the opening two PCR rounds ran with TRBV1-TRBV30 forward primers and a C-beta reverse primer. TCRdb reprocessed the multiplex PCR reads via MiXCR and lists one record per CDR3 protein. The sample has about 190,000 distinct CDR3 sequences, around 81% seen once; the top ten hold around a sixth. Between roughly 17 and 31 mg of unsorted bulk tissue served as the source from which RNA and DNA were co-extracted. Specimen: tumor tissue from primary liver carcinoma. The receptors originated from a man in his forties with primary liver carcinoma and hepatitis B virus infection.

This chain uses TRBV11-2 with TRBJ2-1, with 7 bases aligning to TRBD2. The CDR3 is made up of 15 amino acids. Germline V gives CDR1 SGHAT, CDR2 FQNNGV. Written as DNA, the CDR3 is TGTGTCAGTAGTTTTAGCGGGCCACTCGACAATGAGCAGTTCTTC. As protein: CVSSFSGPLDNEQFF.

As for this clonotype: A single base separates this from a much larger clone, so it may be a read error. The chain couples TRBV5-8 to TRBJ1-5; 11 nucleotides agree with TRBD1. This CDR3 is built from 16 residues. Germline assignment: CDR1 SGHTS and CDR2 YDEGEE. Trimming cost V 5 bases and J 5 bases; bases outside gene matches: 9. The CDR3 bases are TGTGCCAGCAGTAGATGGGACAGGGGGACGGATCAGCCCCAGCATTTT. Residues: CASSRWDRGTDQPQHF.

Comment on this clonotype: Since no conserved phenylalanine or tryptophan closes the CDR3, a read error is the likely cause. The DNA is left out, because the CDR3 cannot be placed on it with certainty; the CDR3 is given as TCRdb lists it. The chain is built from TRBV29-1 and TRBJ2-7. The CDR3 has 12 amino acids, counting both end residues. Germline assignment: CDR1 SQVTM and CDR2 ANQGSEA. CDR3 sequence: CSACWGNHEQYS.

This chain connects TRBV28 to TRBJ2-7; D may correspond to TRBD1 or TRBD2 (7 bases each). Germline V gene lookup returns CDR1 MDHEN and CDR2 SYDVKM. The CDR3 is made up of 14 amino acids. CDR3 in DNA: TGTGCTATCTCGCCAGGGGGGGATACGGGGGAGCAGTACTTC. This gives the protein CAISPGGDTGEQYF.

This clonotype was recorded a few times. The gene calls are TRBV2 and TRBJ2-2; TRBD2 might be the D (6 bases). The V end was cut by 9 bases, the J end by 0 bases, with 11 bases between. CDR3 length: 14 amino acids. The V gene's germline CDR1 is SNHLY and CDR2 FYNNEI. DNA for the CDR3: TGTGCCAGTGCTTCGGGGGCGAACACCGGGGAGCTGTTTTTT. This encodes CASASGANTGELFF.

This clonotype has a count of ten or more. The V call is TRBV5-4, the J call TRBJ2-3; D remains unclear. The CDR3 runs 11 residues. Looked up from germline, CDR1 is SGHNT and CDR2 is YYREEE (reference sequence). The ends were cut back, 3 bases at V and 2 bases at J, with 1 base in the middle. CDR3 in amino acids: CASSSTDTQYF. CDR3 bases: TGTGCCAGCAGCTCCACAGATACGCAGTATTTT.

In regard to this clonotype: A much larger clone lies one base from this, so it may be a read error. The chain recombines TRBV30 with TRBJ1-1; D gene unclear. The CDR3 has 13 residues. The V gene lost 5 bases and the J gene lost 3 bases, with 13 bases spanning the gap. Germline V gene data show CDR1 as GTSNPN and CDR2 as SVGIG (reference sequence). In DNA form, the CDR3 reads TGTGCCTGGGTCCCCCGGGCCGACACTGAAGCTTTCTTT. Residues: CAWVPRADTEAFF.

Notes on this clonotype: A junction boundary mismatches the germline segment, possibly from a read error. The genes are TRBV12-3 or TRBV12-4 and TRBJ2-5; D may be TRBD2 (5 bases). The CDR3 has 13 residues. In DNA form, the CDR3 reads TGTGTCAGCAGCCGAAGCGGCACAGAGACCCGGTACTTC. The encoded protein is CVSSRSGTETRYF.

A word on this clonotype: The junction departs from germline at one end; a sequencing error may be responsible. CDR3 nucleotide sequence: TGTGCCAGCAGTTTAGTCACTAGCGGGAGAAACAATAAGCTGTTCTTC. The encoded protein is CASSLVTSGRNNKLFF. The V gene is TRBV7-9, the J gene TRBJ2-1, with TRBD2 matching 11 bases. CDR3 length equals 16 residues. Germline V gene lookup returns CDR1 SEHNR and CDR2 FQNEAQ (reference sequence).

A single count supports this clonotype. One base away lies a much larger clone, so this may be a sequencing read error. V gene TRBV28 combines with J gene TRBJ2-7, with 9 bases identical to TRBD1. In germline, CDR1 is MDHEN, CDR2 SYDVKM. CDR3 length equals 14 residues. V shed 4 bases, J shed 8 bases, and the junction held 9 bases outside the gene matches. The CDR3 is CASSSQDRGRQQYF. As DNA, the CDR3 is TGTGCCAGCAGTTCCCAGGACAGGGGTCGCCAGCAGTACTTC.

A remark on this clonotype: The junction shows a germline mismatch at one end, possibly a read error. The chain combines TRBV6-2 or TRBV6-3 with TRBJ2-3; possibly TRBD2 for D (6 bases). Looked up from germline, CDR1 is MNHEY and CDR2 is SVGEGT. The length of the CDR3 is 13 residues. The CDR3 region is CDSSPMRDGRQYF. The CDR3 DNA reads TGTGACAGCAGCCCCATGCGGGACGGACGACAGTATTTT.

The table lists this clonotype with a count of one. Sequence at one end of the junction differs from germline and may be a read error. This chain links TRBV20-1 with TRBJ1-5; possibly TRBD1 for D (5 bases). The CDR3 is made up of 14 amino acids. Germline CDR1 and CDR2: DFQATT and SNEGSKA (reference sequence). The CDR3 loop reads CSALQGYSNQSQHF. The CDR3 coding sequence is TGCAGTGCTCTTCAGGGTTATAGCAATCAGTCCCAGCATTTT.

In DNA form, the CDR3 reads TGTGCCACGGGGACACCTCCTCCTTTGGGGAATCAGCCCCAGCATTTT. It yields the protein CATGTPPPLGNQPQHF. The genes are TRBV15 and TRBJ1-5; D is perhaps TRBD1 (6 bases). Trimming shortened V by 9 bases and J by 4 bases, and 22 bases separated the two germline ends. Germline loops: CDR1 LNHNV, CDR2 YYDKDF (reference sequence). The CDR3 totals 16 residues.

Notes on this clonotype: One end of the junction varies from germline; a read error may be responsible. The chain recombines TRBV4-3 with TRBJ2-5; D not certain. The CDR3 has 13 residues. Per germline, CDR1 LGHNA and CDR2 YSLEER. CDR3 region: CPSSQDLGETQYF. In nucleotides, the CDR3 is TGCCCCAGCAGCCAAGATTTAGGGGAGACCCAGTACTTC.

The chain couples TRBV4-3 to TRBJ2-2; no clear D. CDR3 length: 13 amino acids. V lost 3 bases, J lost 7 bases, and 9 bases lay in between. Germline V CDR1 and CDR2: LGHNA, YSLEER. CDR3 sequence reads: CASSHAVIGELFF. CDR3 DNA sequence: TGCGCCAGCAGCCACGCCGTAATCGGGGAGCTGTTTTTT.

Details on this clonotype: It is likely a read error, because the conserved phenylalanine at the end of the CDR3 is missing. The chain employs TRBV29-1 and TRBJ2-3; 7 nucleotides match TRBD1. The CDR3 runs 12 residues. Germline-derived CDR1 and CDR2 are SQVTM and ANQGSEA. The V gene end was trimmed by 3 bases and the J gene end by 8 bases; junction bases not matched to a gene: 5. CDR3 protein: CSVDVKGATQYL. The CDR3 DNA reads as TGCAGCGTTGATGTCAAGGGGGCTACGCAGTATCTT.

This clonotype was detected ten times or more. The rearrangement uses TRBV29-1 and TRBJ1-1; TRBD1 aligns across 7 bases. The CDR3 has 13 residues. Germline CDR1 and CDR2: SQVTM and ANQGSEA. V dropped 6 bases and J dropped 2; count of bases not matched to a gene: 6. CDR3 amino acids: CSVRQGSNTEAFF. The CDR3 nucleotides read TGCAGCGTGCGACAGGGAAGTAACACTGAAGCTTTCTTT.

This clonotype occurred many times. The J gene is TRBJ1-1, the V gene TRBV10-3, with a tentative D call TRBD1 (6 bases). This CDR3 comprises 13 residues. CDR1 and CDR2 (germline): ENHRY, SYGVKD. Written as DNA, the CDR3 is TGTGCGTCGAAAGGGGGAGTGAACACTGAAGCTTTCTTT. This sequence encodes CASKGGVNTEAFF.

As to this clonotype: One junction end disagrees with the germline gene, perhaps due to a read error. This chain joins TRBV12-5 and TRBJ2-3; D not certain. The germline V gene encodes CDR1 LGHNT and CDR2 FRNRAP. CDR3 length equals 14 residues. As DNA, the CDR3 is TGTGCAAGTGCGGTCACAACTATAACAGATACGCAGTATTTT. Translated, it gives CASAVTTITDTQYF.

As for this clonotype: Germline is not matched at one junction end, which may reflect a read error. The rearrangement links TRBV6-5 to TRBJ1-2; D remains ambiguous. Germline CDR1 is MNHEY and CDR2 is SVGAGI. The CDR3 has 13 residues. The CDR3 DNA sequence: TGTGCCAGCAGTTCACGGGGTACTTATGCCTACACCTTC. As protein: CASSSRGTYAYTF.

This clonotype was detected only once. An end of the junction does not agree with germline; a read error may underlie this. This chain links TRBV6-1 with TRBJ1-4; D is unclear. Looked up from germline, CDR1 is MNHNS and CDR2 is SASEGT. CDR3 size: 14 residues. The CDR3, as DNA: TGTACCAGCGCTATCGGTACAACTTATGAAAAACTGTTTTTT. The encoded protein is CTSAIGTTYEKLFF.